This TCR beta chain was obtained from a study of stem cell transplantation in POMP-related autoinflammatory disease. Per germline, CDR1 MNHEY and CDR2 SMNVEV (reference sequence). This CDR3 has 15 amino acids. Trimming removed 4 bases from V and 7 bases from J, with 16 bases in between. Using immunoSEQ multiplex PCR, the repertoire was profiled, and TCRdb retains in-frame clones only, with some absent. The data contain 68,000 or so clones, roughly 93% of them singletons. This material consisted of CD4+ T cells from PBMCs, taken after stem cell transplantation. The V gene is TRBV27, the J gene TRBJ2-2; D possibly matches TRBD1 or TRBD2 (5 bases each). The sequence was obtained from a human patient with POMP-related autoinflammation and immune dysregulation (PRAID). Some T cells may trace back to the graft donor. This chain's CDR3 is CASSWTGTLHGELFF. As DNA, the CDR3 is TGTGCCAGCAGTTGGACCGGGACCCTGCACGGGGAGCTGTTTTTT.